This T cell receptor (beta chain) was captured in a study of identical twins. This CDR3 is built from 18 residues. With V trimmed by 2 bases and J by 4 bases, 11 bases remained unmatched. The germline CDR1 and CDR2 sequences are SGHAT and FQDESV (reference sequence). Study-wide findings and caveats: Abundant beta clonotypes from cord blood bore fewer insertions; memory repertoires lacked this pattern. Models predicted less out-of-frame TCR alpha sharing in monozygotic twins than was found.

This clonotype has only a few counts. What it binds is not known. Template switching supplied a universal primer site; unique molecular identifiers were carried on the cDNA. TCRdb itself ran the 5' RACE reads through MiXCR, one entry per CDR3 protein. The repertoire consists of 750,000 to 950,000 distinct CDR3 sequences, with roughly an eighth occurring once and the leading ten covering around 1.6%. These data also formed part of another study, on yellow fever vaccine responses in identical twins.

J is TRBJ2-1 and V is TRBV11-1, with 10 bases matching TRBD2. The TCR was taken from a young woman in good health. The sequencing sample was made of PBMCs. The CDR3 reads CASSLYAIAGGLYNEQFF. The CDR3 nucleotides read TGTGCCAGCAGCTTATACGCAATAGCGGGGGGACTGTACAATGAGCAGTTCTTC. The whole variable domain, filled in from reference TRBV11-1 and TRBJ2-1, reads EAEVAQSPRYKITEKSQAVAFWCDPISGHATLYWYRQILGQGPELLVQFQDESVVDDSQLPKDRFSAERLKGVDSTLKIQPAELGDSAMYLCASSLYAIAGGLYNEQFFGPGTRLTVL.